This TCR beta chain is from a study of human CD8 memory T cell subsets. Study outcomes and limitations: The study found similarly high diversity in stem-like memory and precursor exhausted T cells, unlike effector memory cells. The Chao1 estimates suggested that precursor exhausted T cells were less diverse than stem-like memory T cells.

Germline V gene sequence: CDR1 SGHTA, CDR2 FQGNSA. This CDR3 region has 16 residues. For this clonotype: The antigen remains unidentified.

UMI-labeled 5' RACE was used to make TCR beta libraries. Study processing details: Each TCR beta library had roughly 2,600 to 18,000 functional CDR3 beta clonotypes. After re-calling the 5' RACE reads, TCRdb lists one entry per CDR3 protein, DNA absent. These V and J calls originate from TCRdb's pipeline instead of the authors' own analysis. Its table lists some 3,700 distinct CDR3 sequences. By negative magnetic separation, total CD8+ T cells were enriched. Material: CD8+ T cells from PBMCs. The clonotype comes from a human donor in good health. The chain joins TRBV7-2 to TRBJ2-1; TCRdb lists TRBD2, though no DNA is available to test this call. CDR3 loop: CASSPDRLAGYNEQFF.